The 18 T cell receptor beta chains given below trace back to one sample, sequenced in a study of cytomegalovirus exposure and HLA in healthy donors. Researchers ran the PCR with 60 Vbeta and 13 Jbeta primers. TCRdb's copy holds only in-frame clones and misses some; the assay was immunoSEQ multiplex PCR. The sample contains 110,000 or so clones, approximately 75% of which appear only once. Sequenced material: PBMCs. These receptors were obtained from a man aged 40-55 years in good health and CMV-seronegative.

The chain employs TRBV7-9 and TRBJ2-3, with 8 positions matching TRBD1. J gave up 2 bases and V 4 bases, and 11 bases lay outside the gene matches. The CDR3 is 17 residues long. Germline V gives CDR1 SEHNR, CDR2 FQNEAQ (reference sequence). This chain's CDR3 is CASSSSPGTGFTDTQYF. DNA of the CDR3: TGTGCCAGCAGCTCTAGTCCCGGGACAGGTTTCACAGATACGCAGTATTTT.

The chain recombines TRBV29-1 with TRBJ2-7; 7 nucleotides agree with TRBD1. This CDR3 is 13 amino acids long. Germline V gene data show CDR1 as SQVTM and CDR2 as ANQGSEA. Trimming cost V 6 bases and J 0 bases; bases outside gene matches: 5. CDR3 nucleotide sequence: TGCAGCGTCGCCGGGACAGTCTCCTACGAGCAGTACTTC. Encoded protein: CSVAGTVSYEQYF.

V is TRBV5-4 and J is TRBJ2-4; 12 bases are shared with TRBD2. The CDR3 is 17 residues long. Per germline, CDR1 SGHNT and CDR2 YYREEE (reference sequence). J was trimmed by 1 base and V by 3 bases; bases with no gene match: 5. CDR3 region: CASSWGTSGFAKNIQYF. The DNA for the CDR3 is TGTGCCAGCAGCTGGGGGACTAGCGGGTTTGCCAAAAACATTCAGTACTTC.

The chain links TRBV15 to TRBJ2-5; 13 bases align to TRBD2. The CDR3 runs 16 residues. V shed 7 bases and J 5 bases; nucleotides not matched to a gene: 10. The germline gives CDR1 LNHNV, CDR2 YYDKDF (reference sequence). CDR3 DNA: TGTGCCACCAACCCAGGGACTAGCGGGACCAGGGAGACCCAGTACTTC. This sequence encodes CATNPGTSGTRETQYF.

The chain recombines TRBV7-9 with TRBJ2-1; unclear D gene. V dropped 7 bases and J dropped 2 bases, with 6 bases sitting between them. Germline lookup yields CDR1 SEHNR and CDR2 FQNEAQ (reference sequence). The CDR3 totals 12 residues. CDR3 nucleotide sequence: TGTGCCAGCACCCTAACCTACAATGAGCAGTTCTTC. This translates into CASTLTYNEQFF.

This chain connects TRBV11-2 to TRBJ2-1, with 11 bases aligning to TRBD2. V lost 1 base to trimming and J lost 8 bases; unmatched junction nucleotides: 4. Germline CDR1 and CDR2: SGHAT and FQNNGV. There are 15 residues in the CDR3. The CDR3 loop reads CASSLGGTSGHEQFF. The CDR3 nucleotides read TGTGCCAGCAGCTTAGGTGGGACTAGCGGCCATGAGCAGTTCTTC.

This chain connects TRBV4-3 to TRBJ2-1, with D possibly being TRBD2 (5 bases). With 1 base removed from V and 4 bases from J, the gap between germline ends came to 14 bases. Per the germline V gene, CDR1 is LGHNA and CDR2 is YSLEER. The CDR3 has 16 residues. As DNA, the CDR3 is TGCGCCAGCAGCCAAGGAGACTCCCGGGATTACAATGAGCAGTTCTTC. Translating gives CASSQGDSRDYNEQFF.

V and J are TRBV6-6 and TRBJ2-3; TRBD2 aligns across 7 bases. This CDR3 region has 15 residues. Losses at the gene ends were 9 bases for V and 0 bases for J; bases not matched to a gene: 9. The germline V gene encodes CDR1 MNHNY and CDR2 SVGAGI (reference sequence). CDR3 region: CASVTLAASTDTQYF. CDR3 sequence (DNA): TGTGCCAGTGTGACCCTAGCGGCTAGCACAGATACGCAGTATTTT.

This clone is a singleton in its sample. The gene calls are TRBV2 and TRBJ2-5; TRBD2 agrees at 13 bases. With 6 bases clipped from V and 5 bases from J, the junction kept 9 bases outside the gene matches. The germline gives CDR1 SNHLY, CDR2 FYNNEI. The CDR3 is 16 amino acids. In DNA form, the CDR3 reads TGTGCCAGCAGGCGGACTAGCGGGAGCCCCGGGGAGACCCAGTACTTC. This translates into CASRRTSGSPGETQYF. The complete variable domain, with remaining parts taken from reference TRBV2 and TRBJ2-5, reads EPEVTQTPSHQVTQMGQEVILRCVPISNHLYFYWYRQILGQKVEFLVSFYNNEISEKSEIFDDQFSVERPDGSNFTLKIRSTKLEDSAMYFCASRRTSGSPGETQYFGPGTRLLVL.

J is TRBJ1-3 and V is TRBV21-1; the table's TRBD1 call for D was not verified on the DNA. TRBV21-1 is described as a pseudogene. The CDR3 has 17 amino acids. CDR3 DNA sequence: TGTGCCAGCAGCGCCTCCGACAGCCAAAGCTCTGGAAACACCATATATTTT. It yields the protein CASSASDSQSSGNTIYF.

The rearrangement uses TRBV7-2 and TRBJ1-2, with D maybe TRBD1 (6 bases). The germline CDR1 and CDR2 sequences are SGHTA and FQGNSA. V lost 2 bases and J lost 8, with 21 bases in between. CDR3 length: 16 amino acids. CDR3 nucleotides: TGTGCCAGCAGCTTAAGACAGGACGGCAATACGAGGGGCTACACCTTC. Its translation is CASSLRQDGNTRGYTF.

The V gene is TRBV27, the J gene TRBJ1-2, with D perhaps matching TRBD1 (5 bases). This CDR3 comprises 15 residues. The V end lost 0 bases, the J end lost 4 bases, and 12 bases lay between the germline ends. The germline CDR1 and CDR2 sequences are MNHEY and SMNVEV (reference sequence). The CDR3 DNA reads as TGTGCCAGCAGTTTATCGACAGACCATCTCTATGGCTACACCTTC. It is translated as CASSLSTDHLYGYTF.

CDR3 sequence: CASSVGTGVYEQYF. The CDR3 coding sequence is TGTGCCAGCAGTGTAGGGACAGGTGTCTACGAGCAGTACTTC. The chain has TRBV2 and TRBJ2-7; 8 nucleotides agree with TRBD1. The CDR3 is 14 residues long. Germline assignment: CDR1 SNHLY and CDR2 FYNNEI. J gave up 3 bases and V 4 bases, and 5 bases lay outside the gene matches.

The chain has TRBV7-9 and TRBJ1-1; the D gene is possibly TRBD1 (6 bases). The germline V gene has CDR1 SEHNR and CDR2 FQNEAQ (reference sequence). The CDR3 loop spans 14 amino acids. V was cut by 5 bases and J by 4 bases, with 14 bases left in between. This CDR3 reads CASSLQGGGTEAFF. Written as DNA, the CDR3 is TGTGCCAGCAGCCTACAGGGAGGGGGCACTGAAGCTTTCTTT.

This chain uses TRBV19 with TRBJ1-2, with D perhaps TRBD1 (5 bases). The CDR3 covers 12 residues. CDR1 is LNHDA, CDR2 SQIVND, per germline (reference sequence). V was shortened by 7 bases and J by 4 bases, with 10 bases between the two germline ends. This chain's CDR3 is CASTGTFYGYTF. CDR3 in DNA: TGTGCCAGTACAGGGACTTTCTATGGCTACACCTTC.

This CDR3 is CASSQGGGVGNEQFF. The CDR3 coding sequence is TGTGCCAGCAGCCAAGGAGGAGGGGTGGGAAATGAGCAGTTCTTC. V and J are TRBV14 and TRBJ2-1; possibly TRBD2 for D (6 bases). Germline V CDR1 and CDR2: SGHDN, FVKESK. The V end lost 1 base, the J end lost 7 bases, and 14 bases lay between the germline ends. This CDR3 comprises 15 residues.

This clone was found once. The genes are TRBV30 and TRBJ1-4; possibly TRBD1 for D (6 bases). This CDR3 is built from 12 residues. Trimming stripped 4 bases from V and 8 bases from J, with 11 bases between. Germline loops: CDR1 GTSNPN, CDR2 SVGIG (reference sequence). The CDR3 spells CAWKRTAEKLFF. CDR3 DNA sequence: TGTGCCTGGAAAAGGACAGCCGAAAAACTGTTTTTT.

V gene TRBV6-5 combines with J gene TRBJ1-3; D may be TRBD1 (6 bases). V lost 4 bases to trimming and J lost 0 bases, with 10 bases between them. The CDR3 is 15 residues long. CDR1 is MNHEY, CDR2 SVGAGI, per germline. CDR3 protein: CASSSNRVSGNTIYF. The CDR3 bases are TGTGCCAGCAGTTCTAACAGGGTCTCTGGAAACACCATATATTTT.